These T cell receptor beta chains were read from a single sample in a study of blood T cell repertoires in COVID-19. The protocol was immunoSEQ multiplex PCR, while the TCRdb copy is restricted to in-frame clones and leaves out a portion. The profile shows about 78,000 clones, around 88% of them singletons. The sequencing sample was made of peripheral blood. These receptors came from a woman of 80 years or more with active or convalescent COVID-19. The CDR3 runs from the conserved cysteine through the conserved F or W. A D gene is named only where the DNA matches it firmly. The size entry is marked missing in some rows and otherwise reads once, few, many or a size class.

d_gene,v_gene,j_gene,abundance,CDR3aa,CDR3nt
NA,TRBV5-1,TRBJ2-6,once,CASSDGLGANVLTF,TGCGCCAGCAGTGACGGACTGGGGGCCAACGTCCTGACTTTC
NA,TRBV28,TRBJ1-5,NA,CASSSYRTDNQPQHF,TGTGCCAGCAGTTCGTATAGGACAGATAATCAGCCCCAGCATTTT
TRBD2,TRBV24-1,TRBJ2-3,NA,CATSVGTIRTDTQYF,TGTGCCACCAGTGTCGGGACTATCCGCACAGATACGCAGTATTTT
TRBD1,TRBV10-3,TRBJ1-2,once,CAISESKGQGAKGYTF,TGTGCCATCAGTGAGTCAAAGGGACAGGGGGCGAAGGGCTACACCTTC
NA,TRBV15,TRBJ1-1,once,CATSRDVRHTEAFF,TGTGCCACCAGCAGAGATGTGAGGCACACTGAAGCTTTCTTT
TRBD2,TRBV14,TRBJ2-4,NA,CASSQASGVNIQYF,TGTGCCAGCAGCCAAGCTAGCGGCGTAAACATTCAGTACTTC
NA,TRBV9,TRBJ2-1,NA,CASSVALLAKYNEQFF,TGTGCCAGCAGCGTAGCCCTCCTAGCGAAGTACAATGAGCAGTTCTTC
NA,TRBV6-5,TRBJ2-7,NA,CASSQRGPSYEQYF,TGTGCCAGCAGCCAGCGAGGTCCCTCCTACGAGCAGTACTTC
NA,TRBV4-3,TRBJ2-7,NA,CASSQEGTDDYEQYF,TGCGCCAGCAGCCAAGAAGGGACTGACGACTACGAGCAGTACTTC
NA,TRBV19,TRBJ2-1,few,CASSPTDLQGEQFF,TGTGCCAGTAGTCCTACGGACTTACAGGGTGAGCAGTTCTTC
NA,TRBV19,TRBJ1-2,once,CASSRDKSNYGYTF,TGTGCCAGTAGCAGGGACAAGAGTAACTATGGCTACACCTTC
TRBD2,TRBV7-9,TRBJ2-1,NA,CASSSNPIAGGPRNEQFF,TGTGCCAGCAGCTCGAACCCTATAGCGGGAGGGCCACGCAATGAGCAGTTCTTC
NA,TRBV6-5,TRBJ2-3,NA,CASSEGPQGTDTQYF,TGTGCCAGCAGCGAGGGCCCACAGGGAACAGATACGCAGTATTTT
TRBD1,TRBV5-1,TRBJ2-5,NA,CASSLGQGRRETQYF,TGCGCCAGCAGCTTGGGACAGGGGAGGCGGGAGACCCAGTACTTC
TRBD1,TRBV18,TRBJ1-2,NA,CASSLGTGAPNYGYTF,TGTGCCAGCTCACTCGGGACAGGGGCCCCCAACTATGGCTACACCTTC
NA,TRBV6-2/TRBV6-3,TRBJ2-4,NA,CASSADLLLAKNIQYF,TGTGCCAGCAGTGCGGACTTGTTACTAGCCAAAAACATTCAGTACTTC
NA,TRBV27,TRBJ2-3,NA,CASSSYTDTQYF,TGTGCCAGCAGTTCCTACACAGATACGCAGTATTTT
TRBD2,TRBV4-3,TRBJ2-1,NA,CASSQGPPTSGISHEQFF,TGCGCCAGCAGCCAAGGGCCGCCTACCAGCGGGATTTCCCATGAGCAGTTCTTC
TRBD2,TRBV10-3,TRBJ2-5,NA,CAISEVPGLERGTQYF,TGTGCCATCAGTGAGGTACCGGGACTAGAAAGGGGGACCCAGTACTTC
TRBD2,TRBV2,TRBJ2-7,once,CASSDWTSGAPQYF,TGTGCCAGCAGCGACTGGACTAGCGGAGCCCCGCAGTACTTC
NA,TRBV6-2/TRBV6-3,TRBJ2-2,NA,CASSQQGRGTGELFF,TGTGCCAGCAGTCAACAGGGACGGGGAACCGGGGAGCTGTTTTTT